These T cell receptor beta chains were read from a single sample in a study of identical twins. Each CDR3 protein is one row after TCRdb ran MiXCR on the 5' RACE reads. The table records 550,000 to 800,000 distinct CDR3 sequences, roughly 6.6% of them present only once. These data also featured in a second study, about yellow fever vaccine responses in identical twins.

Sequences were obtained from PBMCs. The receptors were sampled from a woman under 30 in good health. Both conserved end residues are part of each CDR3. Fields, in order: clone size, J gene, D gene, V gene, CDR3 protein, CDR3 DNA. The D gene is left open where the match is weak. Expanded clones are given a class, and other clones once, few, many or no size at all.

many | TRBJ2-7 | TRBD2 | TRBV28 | CASSPSSGRTYEQYF | TGTGCCAGCAGTCCTTCTAGCGGGAGGACCTACGAGCAGTACTTC
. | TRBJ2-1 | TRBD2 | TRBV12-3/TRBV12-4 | CASSTTGTNYNEQFF | TGTGCCAGCAGTACGACCGGGACTAACTACAATGAGCAGTTCTTC
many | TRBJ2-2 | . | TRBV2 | CASRLTNTGELFF | TGTGCCAGCAGACTTACGAACACCGGGGAGCTGTTTTTT
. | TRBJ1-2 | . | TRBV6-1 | CASSKDSEANYGYTF | TGTGCCAGCAGTAAGGACAGCGAAGCTAACTATGGCTACACCTTC
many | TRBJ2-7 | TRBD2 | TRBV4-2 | CASSQASGRAKYEQYF | TGTGCCAGCAGCCAAGCTAGCGGGAGGGCCAAATACGAGCAGTACTTC
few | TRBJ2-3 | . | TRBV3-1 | CASSQPQLYTQYF | TGTGCCAGCAGCCAACCACAGCTTTATACGCAGTATTTT
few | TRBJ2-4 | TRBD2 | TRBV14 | CASSGLAGGWTIQYF | TGTGCCAGCAGTGGACTAGCGGGAGGATGGACCATTCAGTACTTC
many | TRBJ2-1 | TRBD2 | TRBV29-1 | CSVDGGRALNEQFF | TGCAGCGTTGACGGCGGGAGGGCCTTGAATGAGCAGTTCTTC
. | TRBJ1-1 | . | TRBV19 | CASSNYLLNTEAFF | TGTGCCAGTAGTAACTACTTGCTGAACACTGAAGCTTTCTTT
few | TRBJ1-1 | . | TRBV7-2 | CASSIMGDTEAFF | TGTGCCAGCAGTATAATGGGAGATACAGAAGCTTTCTTT